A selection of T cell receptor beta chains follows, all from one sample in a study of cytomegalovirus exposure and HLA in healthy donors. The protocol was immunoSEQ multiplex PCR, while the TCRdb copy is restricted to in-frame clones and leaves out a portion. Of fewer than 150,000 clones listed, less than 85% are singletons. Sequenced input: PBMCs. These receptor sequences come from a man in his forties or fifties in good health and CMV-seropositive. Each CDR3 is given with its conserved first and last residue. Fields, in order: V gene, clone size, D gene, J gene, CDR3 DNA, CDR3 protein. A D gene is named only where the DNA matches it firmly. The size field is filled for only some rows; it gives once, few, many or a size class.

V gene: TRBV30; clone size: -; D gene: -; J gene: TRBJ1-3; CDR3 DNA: TGTGCCTGGAGTGTAGGGGCCCTCGGAAACACCATATATTTT; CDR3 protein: CAWSVGALGNTIYF
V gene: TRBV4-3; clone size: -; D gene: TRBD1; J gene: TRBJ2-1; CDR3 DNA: TGCGCCAGCAGCACCGGTTGGCGACAGGGCGCCTACAATGAGCAGTTCTTC; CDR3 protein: CASSTGWRQGAYNEQFF
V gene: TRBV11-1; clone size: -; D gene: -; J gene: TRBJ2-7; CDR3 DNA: TGTGCCAGCAGCCTCGGACTGTCGTCCTACGAGCAGTACTTC; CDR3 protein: CASSLGLSSYEQYF
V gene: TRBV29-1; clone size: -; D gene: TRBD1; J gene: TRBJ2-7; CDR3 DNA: TGCAGCGTTGTGCCGACAGGGTTTTACTACGAGCAGTACTTC; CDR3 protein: CSVVPTGFYYEQYF
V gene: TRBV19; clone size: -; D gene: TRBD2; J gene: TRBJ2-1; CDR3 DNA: TGTGCCAGTAGTCGGACTAGCGGGACTTGGGAGCAGTTCTTC; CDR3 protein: CASSRTSGTWEQFF
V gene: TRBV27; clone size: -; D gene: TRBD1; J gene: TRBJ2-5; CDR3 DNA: TGTGCCAGCAGTACCGGGGTAGGACAGGGGTTAGAGACCCAGTACTTC; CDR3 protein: CASSTGVGQGLETQYF
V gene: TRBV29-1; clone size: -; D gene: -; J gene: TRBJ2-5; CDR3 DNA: TGCAGCGTTCCGGCGGCAGTAACCACCTTTCTGGGAGAGACCCAGTACTTC; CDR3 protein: CSVPAAVTTFLGETQYF
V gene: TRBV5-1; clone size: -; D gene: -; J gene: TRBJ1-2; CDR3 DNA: TGCGCCAGCAGCTCCCAAGGAGACTATGGCTACACCTTC; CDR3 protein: CASSSQGDYGYTF
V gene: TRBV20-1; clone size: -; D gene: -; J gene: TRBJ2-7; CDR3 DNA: TGCAGTGCTAGAGATCGTCTCGAGCAGTACTTC; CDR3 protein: CSARDRLEQYF
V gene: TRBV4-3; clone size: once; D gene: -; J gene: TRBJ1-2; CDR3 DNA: TGCGCCAGCAGCGAAGATACAGGGAGAGTCTATGGCTACACCTTC; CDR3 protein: CASSEDTGRVYGYTF
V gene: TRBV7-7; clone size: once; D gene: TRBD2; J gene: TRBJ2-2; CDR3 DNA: TGTGCTAGCAGCCCGAGCGGGAGGACGAACACCGGGGAGCTGTTTTTT; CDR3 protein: CASSPSGRTNTGELFF
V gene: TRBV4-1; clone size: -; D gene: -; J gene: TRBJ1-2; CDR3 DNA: TGCGCCAGCAGCCAAGGGGGAGGACGGTATGGCTACACCTTC; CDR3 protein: CASSQGGGRYGYTF
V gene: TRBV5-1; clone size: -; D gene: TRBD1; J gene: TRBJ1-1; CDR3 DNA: TGCGCCAGCAGCGGGGACAGGGTGAACACTGAAGCTTTCTTT; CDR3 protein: CASSGDRVNTEAFF
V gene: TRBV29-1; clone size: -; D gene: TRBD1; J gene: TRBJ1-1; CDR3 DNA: TGCAGCGCGGGACAGCTTGAAGCTTTCTTT; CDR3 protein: CSAGQLEAFF
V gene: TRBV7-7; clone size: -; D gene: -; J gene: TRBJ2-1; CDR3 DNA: TGTGCTAGCAGCTTCACTCCGGGCAATGAGCAGTTCTTC; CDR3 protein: CASSFTPGNEQFF
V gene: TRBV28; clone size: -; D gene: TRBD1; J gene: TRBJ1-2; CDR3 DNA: TGTGCCAGCAGTTCGACAGGGGATGGCTACACCTTC; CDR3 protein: CASSSTGDGYTF
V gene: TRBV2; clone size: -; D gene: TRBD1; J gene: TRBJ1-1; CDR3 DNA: TGTGCCAGCAGCTATACAGGGGGGACTGAAGCTTTCTTT; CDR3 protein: CASSYTGGTEAFF
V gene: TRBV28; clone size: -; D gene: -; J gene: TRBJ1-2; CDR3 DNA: TGTGCCAGCACCGACACAGCTAACTATGGCTACACCTTC; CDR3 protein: CASTDTANYGYTF
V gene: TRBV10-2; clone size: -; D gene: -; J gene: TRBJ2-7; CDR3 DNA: TGCGCCAGCGGGAGGATCTCCTACGAGCAGTACTTC; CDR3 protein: CASGRISYEQYF
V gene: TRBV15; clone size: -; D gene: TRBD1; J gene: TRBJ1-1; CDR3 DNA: TGTGCCACCAGCAGAGATAGGGGGCGGGACACTGAAGCTTTCTTT; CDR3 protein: CATSRDRGRDTEAFF
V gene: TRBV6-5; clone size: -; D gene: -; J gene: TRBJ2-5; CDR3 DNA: TGTGCCAGCAGCCTAGACGTAGGAGAGACCCAGTACTTC; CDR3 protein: CASSLDVGETQYF
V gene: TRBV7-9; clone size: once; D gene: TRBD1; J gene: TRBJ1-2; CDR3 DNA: TGTGCCAGCAGCCCAATAGGGGACAGGGGGAATTATGGCTACACCTTC; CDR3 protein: CASSPIGDRGNYGYTF
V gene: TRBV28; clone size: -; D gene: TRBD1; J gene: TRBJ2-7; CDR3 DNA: TGTGCCAGCACCGCGGGACAGGGTTTCTACGAGCAGTACTTC; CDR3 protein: CASTAGQGFYEQYF
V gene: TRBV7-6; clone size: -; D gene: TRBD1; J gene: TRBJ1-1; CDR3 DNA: TGTGCCAGCAGCTTTTCAGGGGGCCGTGGAGTGATGAACACTGAAGCTTTCTTT; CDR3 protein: CASSFSGGRGVMNTEAFF
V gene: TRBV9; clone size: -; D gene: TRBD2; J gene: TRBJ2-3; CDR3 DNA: TGTGCCAGCAGCGTAGACTTAACTAGCGGGGGGCCATACACAGATACGCAGTATTTT; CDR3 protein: CASSVDLTSGGPYTDTQYF
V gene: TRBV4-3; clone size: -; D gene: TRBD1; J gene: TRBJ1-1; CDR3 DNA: TGCGCCAGCAGCCAGAAGACAGGGGGCGCAGGAATGAACACTGAAGCTTTCTTT; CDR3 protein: CASSQKTGGAGMNTEAFF
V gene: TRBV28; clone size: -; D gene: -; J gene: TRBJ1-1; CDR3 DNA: TGTGCCAGCAGCCGGACAGTGAACACTGAAGCTTTCTTT; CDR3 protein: CASSRTVNTEAFF
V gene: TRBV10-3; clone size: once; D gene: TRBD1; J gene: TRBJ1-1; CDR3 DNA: TGTGCCATCAGTGACGGGACAGGACGCATGAACACTGAAGCTTTCTTT; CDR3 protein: CAISDGTGRMNTEAFF